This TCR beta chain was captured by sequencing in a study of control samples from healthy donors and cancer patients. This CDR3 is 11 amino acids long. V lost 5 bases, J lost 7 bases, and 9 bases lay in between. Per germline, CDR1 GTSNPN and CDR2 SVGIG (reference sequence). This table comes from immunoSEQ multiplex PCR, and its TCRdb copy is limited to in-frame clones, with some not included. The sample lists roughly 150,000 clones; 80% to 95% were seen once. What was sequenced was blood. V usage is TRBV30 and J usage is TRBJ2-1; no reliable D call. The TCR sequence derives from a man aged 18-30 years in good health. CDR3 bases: TGTGCCTGGGTTGAAAGGAATGAGCAGTTCTTC. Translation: CAWVERNEQFF. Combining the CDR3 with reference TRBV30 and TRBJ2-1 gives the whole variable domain SQTIHQWPATLVQPVGSPLSLECTVEGTSNPNLYWYRQAAGRGLQLLFYSVGIGQISSEVPQNLSASRPQDRQFILSSKKLLLSDSGFYLCAWVERNEQFFGPGTRLTVL.